The rows below give T cell receptor beta chains drawn from one sample of a study of T cell changes during pregnancy in multiple sclerosis. The method was immunoSEQ multiplex PCR; TCRdb's version includes in-frame clones alone and lacks a portion of them. The profile shows approximately 40,000 clones, 80% to 90% of them singletons. Sample: peripheral blood, taken in the first trimester of pregnancy. The receptor set was obtained from a female donor in good health, enrolled as a control in a pregnancy study. The CDR3 runs from the conserved cysteine through the conserved F or W. A D gene is named only where the DNA matches it firmly.

v_gene	d_gene	j_gene	CDR3aa
TRBV19	TRBD2	TRBJ2-1	CASSSLTLAGSYNEQFF
TRBV6-5	.	TRBJ1-5	CASSYRGYQPQHF
TRBV27	.	TRBJ1-5	CASRAGDNQPQHF
TRBV27	TRBD1	TRBJ2-1	CASRTGAYNEQFF
TRBV6-1	.	TRBJ2-7	CASSESAGSYEQYF
TRBV2	.	TRBJ2-3	CASKVFGADTQYF
TRBV16	TRBD1	TRBJ1-2	CASSPWTGDYYGYTF
TRBV14	TRBD2	TRBJ2-2	CASSQGLGVNTGELFF
TRBV7-9	.	TRBJ1-1	CASSPWTENTEAFF
TRBV29-1	.	TRBJ2-4	CSIRSTGIAKNIQYF
TRBV11-2	TRBD1	TRBJ2-6	CASSTGQGIRSGANVLTF
TRBV27	TRBD1	TRBJ1-2	CASSNGQGAYYGYTF
TRBV6-1	TRBD1	TRBJ1-5	CASSETPTGVGQPQHF
TRBV6-6	TRBD1	TRBJ1-2	CATIGTGYPYGYTF
TRBV4-2	TRBD2	TRBJ2-3	CASSQDYFGTSPADTQYF
TRBV7-2	.	TRBJ2-4	CASSLARAGVGGLAKNIQYF
TRBV5-1	TRBD1	TRBJ2-7	CASSLVARGSEQYF
TRBV28	TRBD1	TRBJ1-3	CASSFLSPGQGPSGNTIYF
TRBV5-5	.	TRBJ2-2	CASSSGTGRTGELFF
TRBV9	.	TRBJ1-5	CASSVDRSNQPQHF
TRBV5-6	TRBD2	TRBJ2-3	CASSLRGTSGGTSTDTQYF
TRBV6-1	.	TRBJ1-1	CASTQNTEAFF
TRBV28	TRBD1	TRBJ1-6	CASRRTGGDSPLHF
TRBV6-1	.	TRBJ2-6	CASSEALGDGANVLTF
TRBV7-2	TRBD1	TRBJ1-1	CASSIHGTGNTEAFF
TRBV2	TRBD2	TRBJ2-3	CASEGLAGNTDTQYF
TRBV18	TRBD2	TRBJ2-1	CASRTSGDNEQFF
TRBV5-1	.	TRBJ1-1	CASIGGRANTEAFF
TRBV29-1	.	TRBJ1-2	CSVDRGGIGGYTF
TRBV9	.	TRBJ2-3	CASSVAYSGSTDTQYF
TRBV19	TRBD1	TRBJ2-3	CASSVTGYRGDTQYF
TRBV5-1	TRBD1	TRBJ2-2	CASSSRTGSNTGELFF
TRBV4-3	TRBD1	TRBJ2-2	CASSPRTGSGELFF
TRBV5-1	TRBD2	TRBJ2-1	CASQGLAGGEQFF
TRBV5-1	.	TRBJ2-3	CASSLGLGTDTQYF
TRBV28	.	TRBJ2-7	CASSLMSGQLGEQYF
TRBV27	TRBD2	TRBJ2-1	CASSLGLAGGPSYNEQFF
TRBV9	TRBD2	TRBJ2-3	CASSVEGLAGLGTDTQYF
TRBV6-1	.	TRBJ1-1	CASSTRGTEAFF
TRBV18	.	TRBJ1-5	CASSPESNQPQHF
TRBV2	.	TRBJ2-2	CASREGGANTGELFF